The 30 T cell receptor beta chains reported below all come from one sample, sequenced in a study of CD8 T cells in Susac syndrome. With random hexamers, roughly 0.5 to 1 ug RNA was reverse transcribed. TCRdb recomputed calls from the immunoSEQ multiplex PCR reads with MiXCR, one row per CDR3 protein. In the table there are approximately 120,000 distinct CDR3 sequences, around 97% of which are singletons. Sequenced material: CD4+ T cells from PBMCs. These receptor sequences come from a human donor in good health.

The CDR3 nucleotides are TGTGCCAGCGGGGCAGGGGGCGGGGAAAAACTGTTTTTT. It is translated as CASGAGGGEKLFF. The V gene is TRBV6-5, the J gene TRBJ1-4, with 8 bases lining up with TRBD1. The ends lost 8 bases at V and 8 bases at J; junction bases unmatched: 7. This CDR3 has 13 residues. Germline loops: CDR1 MNHEY, CDR2 SVGAGI.

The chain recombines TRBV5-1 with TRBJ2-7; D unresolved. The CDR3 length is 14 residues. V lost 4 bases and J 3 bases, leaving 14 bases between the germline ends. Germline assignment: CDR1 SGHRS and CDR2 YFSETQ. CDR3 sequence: CASSTETQNYEQYF. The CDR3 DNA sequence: TGCGCCAGCAGCACCGAGACGCAAAACTACGAGCAGTACTTC. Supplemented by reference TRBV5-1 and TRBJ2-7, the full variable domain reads KAGVTQTPRYLIKTRGQQVTLSCSPISGHRSVSWYQQTPGQGLQFLFEYFSETQRNKGNFPGRFSGRQFSNSRSEMNVSTLELGDSALYLCASSTETQNYEQYFGPGTRLTVT.

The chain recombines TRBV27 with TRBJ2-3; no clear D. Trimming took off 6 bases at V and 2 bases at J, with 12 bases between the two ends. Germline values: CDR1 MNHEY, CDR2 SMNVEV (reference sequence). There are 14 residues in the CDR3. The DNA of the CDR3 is TGTGCCAGCAGCTCCAGCCGTAACACAGATACGCAGTATTTT. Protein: CASSSSRNTDTQYF.

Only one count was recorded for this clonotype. The CDR3 bases are TGTGCCAGCAGCGTAGTCGGGAGTGTCGGGGAGCTGTTTTTT. Translated, it gives CASSVVGSVGELFF. The gene calls are TRBV9 and TRBJ2-2; D might be TRBD2 (6 bases). Trimming stripped 0 bases from V and 7 bases from J, with 10 bases between. CDR3 length: 14 residues. CDR1 and CDR2 from the germline V gene are SGDLS and YYNGEE.

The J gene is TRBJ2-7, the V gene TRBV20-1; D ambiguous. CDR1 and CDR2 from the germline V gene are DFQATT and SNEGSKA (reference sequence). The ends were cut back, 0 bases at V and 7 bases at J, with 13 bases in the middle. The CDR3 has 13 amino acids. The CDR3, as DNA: TGCAGTGCTAGAGAATGGGCTGTGGGGGAGCAGTACTTC. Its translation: CSAREWAVGEQYF.

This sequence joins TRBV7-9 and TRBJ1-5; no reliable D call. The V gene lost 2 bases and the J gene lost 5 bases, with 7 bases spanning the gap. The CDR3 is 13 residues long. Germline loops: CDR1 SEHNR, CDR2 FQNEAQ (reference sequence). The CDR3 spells CASSLKGDQPQHF. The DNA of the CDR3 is TGTGCCAGCAGCTTAAAGGGAGATCAGCCCCAGCATTTT.

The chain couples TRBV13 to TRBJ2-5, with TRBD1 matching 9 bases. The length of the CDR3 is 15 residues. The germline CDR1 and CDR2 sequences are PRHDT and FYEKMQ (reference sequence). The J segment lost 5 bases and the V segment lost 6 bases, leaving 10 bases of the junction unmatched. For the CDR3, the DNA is TGTGCCAGCAGTTCTCTACAGGGGGCAGCGGAGACCCAGTACTTC. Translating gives CASSSLQGAAETQYF.

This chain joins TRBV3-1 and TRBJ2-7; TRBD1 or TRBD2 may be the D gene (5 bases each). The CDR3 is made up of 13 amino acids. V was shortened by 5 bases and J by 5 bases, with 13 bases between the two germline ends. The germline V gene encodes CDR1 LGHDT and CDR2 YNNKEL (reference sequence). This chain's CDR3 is CASSFREKNEQYF. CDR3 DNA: TGTGCCAGCAGCTTCAGGGAGAAAAACGAGCAGTACTTC.

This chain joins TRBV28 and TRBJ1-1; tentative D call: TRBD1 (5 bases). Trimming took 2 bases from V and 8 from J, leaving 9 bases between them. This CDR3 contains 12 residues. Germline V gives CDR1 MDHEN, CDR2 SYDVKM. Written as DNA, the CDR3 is TGTGCCAGCAGTTTACGAAGGACAGAAGCTTTCTTT. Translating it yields CASSLRRTEAFF.

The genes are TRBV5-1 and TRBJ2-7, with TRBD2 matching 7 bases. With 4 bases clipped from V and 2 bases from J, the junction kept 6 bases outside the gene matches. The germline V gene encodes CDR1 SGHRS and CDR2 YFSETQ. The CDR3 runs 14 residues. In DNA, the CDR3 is TGCGCCAGCAGCCTGACTAGCACCACCTACGAGCAGTACTTC. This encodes CASSLTSTTYEQYF.

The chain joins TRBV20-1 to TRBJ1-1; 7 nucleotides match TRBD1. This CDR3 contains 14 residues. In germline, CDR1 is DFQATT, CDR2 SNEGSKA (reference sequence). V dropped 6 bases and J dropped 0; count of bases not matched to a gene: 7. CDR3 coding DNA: TGCAGTGCCTTGACAGGGAACATGAACACTGAAGCTTTCTTT. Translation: CSALTGNMNTEAFF.

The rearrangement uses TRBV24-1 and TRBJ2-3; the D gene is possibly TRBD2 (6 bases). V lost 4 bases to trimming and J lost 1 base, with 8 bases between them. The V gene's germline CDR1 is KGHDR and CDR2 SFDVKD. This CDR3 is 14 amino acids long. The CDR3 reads CATSDPGGTDTQYF. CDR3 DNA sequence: TGTGCCACCAGTGACCCGGGGGGCACAGATACGCAGTATTTT.

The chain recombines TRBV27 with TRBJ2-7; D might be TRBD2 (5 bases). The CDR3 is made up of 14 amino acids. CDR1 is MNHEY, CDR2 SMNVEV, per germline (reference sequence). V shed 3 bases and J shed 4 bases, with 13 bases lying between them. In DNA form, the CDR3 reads TGTGCCAGCAGTTTCGCCTCCCGGACTTACGAGCAGTACTTC. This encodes CASSFASRTYEQYF.

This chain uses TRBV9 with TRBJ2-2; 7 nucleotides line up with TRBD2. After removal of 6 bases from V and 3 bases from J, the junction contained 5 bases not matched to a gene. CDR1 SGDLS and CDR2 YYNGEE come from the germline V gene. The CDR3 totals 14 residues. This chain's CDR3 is CASNRGGDTGELFF. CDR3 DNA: TGTGCCAGCAATCGCGGGGGAGACACCGGGGAGCTGTTTTTT.

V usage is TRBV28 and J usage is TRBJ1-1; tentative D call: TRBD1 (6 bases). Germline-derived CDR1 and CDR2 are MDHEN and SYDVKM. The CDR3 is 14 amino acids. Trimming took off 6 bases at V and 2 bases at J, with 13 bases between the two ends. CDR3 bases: TGTGCCAGCAGGAACATACAGGGTAACACTGAAGCTTTCTTT. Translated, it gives CASRNIQGNTEAFF.

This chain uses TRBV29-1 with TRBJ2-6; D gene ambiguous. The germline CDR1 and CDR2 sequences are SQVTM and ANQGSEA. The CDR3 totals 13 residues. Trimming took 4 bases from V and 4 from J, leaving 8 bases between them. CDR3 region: CSVGVSGANVLTF. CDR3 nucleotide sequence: TGCAGCGTTGGTGTTTCCGGGGCCAACGTCCTGACTTTC.

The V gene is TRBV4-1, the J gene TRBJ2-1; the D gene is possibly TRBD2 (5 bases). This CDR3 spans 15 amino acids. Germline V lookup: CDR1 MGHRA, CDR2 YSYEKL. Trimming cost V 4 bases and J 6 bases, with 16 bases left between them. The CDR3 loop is CASSLIGLPPNEQFF. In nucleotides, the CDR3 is TGCGCCAGCAGCCTAATAGGACTCCCCCCCAATGAGCAGTTCTTC.

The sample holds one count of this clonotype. This CDR3 reads CSVEDHWQSGANVLTF. In nucleotides, the CDR3 is TGCAGCGTTGAAGATCATTGGCAGTCTGGGGCCAACGTCCTGACTTTC. The chain is built from TRBV29-1 and TRBJ2-6; D remains unclear. The CDR3 is 16 amino acids. In germline, CDR1 is SQVTM, CDR2 ANQGSEA. V was trimmed by 0 bases and J by 1 base, leaving 10 bases between them.

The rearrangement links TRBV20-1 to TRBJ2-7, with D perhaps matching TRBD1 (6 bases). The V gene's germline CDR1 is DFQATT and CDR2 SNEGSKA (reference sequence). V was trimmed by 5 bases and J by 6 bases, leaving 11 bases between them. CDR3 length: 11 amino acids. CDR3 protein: CSASAGVEQYF. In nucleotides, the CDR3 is TGCAGTGCTTCCGCAGGGGTCGAGCAGTACTTC.

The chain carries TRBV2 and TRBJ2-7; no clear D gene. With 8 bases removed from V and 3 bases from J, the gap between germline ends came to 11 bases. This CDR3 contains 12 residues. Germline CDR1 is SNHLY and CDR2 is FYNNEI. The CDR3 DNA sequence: TGTGCCAGCCGCGAAACGCACTACGAGCAGTACTTC. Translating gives CASRETHYEQYF.

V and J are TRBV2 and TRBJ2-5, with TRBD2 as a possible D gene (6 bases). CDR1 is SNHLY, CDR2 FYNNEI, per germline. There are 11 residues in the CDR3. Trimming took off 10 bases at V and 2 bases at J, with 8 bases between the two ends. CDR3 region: CATGLQETQYF. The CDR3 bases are TGTGCCACGGGACTTCAAGAGACCCAGTACTTC.

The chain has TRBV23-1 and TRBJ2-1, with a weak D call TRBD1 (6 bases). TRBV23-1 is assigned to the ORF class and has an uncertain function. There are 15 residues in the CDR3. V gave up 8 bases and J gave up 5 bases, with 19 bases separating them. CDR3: CASRSYPDRHNEQFF. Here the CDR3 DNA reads TGCGCCAGCCGATCATACCCTGACAGGCACAATGAGCAGTTCTTC.

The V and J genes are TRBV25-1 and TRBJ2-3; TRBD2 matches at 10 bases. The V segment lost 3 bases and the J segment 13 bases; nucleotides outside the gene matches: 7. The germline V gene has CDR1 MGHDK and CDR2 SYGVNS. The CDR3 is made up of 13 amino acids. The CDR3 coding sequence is TGTGCCAGCAGTGACCGGGGGACTAGCGACAAGTATTTT. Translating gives CASSDRGTSDKYF.

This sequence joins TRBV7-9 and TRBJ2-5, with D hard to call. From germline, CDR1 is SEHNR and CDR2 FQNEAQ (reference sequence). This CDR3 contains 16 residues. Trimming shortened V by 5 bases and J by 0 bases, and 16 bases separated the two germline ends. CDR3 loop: CASSRPGGAHQETQYF. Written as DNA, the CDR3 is TGTGCCAGCAGCCGTCCGGGCGGTGCCCACCAAGAGACCCAGTACTTC. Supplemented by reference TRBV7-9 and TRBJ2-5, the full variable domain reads DTGVSQNPRHKITKRGQNVTFRCDPISEHNRLYWYRQTLGQGPEFLTYFQNEAQLEKSRLLSDRFSAERPKGSFSTLEIQRTEQGDSAMYLCASSRPGGAHQETQYFGPGTRLLVL.

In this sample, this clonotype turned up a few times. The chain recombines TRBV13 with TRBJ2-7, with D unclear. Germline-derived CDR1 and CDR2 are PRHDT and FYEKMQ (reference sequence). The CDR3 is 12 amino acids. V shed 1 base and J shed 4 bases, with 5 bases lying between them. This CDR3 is CASSLVDYEQYF. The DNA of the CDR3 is TGTGCCAGCAGCTTAGTGGATTACGAGCAGTACTTC.

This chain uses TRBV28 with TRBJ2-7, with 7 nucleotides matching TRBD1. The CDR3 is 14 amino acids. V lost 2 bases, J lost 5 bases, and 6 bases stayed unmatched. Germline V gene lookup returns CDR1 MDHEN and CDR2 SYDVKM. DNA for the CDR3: TGTGCCAGCAGTTTAGGACAGGCTAAAAACGAGCAGTACTTC. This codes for CASSLGQAKNEQYF.

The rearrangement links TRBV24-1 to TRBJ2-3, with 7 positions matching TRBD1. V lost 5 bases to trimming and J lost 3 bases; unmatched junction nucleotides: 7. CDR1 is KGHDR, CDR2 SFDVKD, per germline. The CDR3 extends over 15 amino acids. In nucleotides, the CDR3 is TGTGCCACCAGTGGGGGCAGGGGGTTGACAGATACGCAGTATTTT. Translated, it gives CATSGGRGLTDTQYF.

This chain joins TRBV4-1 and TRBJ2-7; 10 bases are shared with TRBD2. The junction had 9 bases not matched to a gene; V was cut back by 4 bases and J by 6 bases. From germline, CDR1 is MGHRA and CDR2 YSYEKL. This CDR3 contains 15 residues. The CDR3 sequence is CASSRDSGRSFEQYF. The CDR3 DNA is TGCGCCAGCAGCCGAGATAGCGGGAGGTCTTTCGAGCAGTACTTC.

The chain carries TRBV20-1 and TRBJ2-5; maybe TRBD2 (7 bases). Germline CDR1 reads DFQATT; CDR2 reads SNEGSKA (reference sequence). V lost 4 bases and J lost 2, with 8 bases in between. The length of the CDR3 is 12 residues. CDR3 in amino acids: CSAKGGQETQYF. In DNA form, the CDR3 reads TGCAGTGCTAAGGGGGGGCAAGAGACCCAGTACTTC.

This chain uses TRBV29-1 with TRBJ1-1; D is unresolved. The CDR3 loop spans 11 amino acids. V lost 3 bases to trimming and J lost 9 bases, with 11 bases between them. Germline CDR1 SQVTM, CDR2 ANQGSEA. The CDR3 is CSVEGSAKAFF. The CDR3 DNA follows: TGCAGCGTTGAGGGGAGCGCTAAAGCTTTCTTT.